This TCR beta chain is from a study of cytomegalovirus exposure and HLA in healthy donors (dated by TCRdb to the late 2010s). As for the study more broadly: According to a later analysis, the 120 validation repertoires were produced on the same platform as the roughly 600 repertoires of the first cohort. The study was designed to test whether signatures of past pathogen exposure could be identified by cataloging public T cell receptors. Besides the first cohort of about 730 subjects, a separate validation cohort made up of 120 different subjects was used. High-throughput TCR immunosequencing, statistical association of individual TCRs with disease status, and machine learning were combined to predict cytomegalovirus infection status.

Preparation of the library involved the immunoSEQ multiplex PCR assay. Per the authors' processing: A statistical classification framework was built for diagnosing cytomegalovirus status from the catalog of TCR beta chain sequences. Drawn from immuneACCESS, this table holds only the in-frame rearrangements with V and J called that TCRdb kept. Clones are partly lost; checked studies trace under half to an unresolved V gene and leave the rest unexplained. The D gene and trimming were derived from the DNA, and the V and J assignments and clone size from that table. The sample data list around 110,000 clones, and 88% of these were observed just once. The ten largest make up around 1.9% of the sample. For this clone: Its antigen remains unidentified. No clone much larger than this one lies a single base away; base qualities are absent.

The paper as a whole reports these results and caveats: In the study, roughly 160 TCR beta chains were listed as associated with cytomegalovirus. Three of the identified cytomegalovirus-associated TCR beta chains were confirmed in vitro to be specific for cytomegalovirus antigens. Subsequent analysis determined that TCRs grouped into clusters in the first cohort also showed a tendency toward co-occurrence across the roughly 110 validation repertoires, and approximately 93% of cluster scores exceeded 0. The classifier was reported to diagnose cytomegalovirus status with high specificity and sensitivity in both the original and validation cohorts. According to the authors, the approach could potentially be generalized to other disease states and immunological phenotypes. All 120 or so repertoires were used to score co-occurrence in the validation cohort in a later analysis, because that analysis had no HLA typing for the cohort. Across donors, most TCR sequences were observed very rarely, whereas some public TCRs were present in many individuals.

The germline V gene supplies CDR1 SGHVS and CDR2 FQNEAQ. The CDR3 spans 16 residues, from the cysteine through the phenylalanine. Left in the record is the CDR3 DNA by itself, 48 bases read in frame from the first base. Trimming at the junction amounts to 0 bases on V and 5 bases on J, and the germline ends lie 13 bases apart. Separate from the approximately 670-subject first cohort, the validation cohort of around 130 subjects was the group to which the donors belonged. In this chain, TRBV7-8 is recombined with TRBJ2-2; perhaps TRBD1 is the D gene, with 5 bases matching. The receptor was derived from a young woman in good health and CMV-seropositive. Source material: PBMCs. The DNA is TGTGCCAGCAGCTTAGCGAAGGGGTTGAGTACCGGGGAGCTGTTTTTT. Its coded protein is CASSLAKGLSTGELFF.